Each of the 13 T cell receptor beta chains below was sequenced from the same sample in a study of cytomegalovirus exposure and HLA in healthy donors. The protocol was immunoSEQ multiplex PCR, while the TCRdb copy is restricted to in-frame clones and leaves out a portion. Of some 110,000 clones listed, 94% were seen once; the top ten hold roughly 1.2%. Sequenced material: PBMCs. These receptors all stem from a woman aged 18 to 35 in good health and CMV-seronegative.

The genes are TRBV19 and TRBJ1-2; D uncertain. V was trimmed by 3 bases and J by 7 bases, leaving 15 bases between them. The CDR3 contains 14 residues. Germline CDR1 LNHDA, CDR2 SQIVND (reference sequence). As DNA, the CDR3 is TGTGCCAGTAGTATTGACGGAGCGGGAGCTGGCTACACCTTC. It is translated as CASSIDGAGAGYTF.

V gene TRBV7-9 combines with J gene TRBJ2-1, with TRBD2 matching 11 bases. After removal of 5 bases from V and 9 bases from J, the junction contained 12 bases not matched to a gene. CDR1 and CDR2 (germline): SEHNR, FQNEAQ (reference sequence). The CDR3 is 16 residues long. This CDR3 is CASSPGASGRLGEQFF. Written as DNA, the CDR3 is TGTGCCAGCAGCCCTGGGGCTAGCGGGAGGTTGGGTGAGCAGTTCTTC.

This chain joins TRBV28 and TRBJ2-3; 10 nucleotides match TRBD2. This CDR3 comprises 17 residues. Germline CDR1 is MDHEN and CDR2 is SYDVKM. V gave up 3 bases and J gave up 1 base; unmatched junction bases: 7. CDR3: CASSFLASGGGTDTQYF. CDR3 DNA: TGTGCCAGCAGTTTCCTGGCTAGCGGGGGAGGCACAGATACGCAGTATTTT.

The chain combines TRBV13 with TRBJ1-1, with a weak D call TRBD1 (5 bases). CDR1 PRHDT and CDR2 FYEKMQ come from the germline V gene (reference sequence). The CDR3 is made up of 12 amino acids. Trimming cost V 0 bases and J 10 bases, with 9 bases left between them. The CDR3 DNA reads TGTGCCAGCAGCTTAGGCCTCGGGGGAGCTTTCTTT. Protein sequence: CASSLGLGGAFF.

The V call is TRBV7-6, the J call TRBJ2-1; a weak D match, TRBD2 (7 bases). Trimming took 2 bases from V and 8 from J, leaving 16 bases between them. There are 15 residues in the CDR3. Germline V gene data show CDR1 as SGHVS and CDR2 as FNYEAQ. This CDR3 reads CASSLNVGGGYEQFF. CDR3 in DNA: TGTGCCAGCAGCTTAAACGTGGGAGGGGGATATGAGCAGTTCTTC.

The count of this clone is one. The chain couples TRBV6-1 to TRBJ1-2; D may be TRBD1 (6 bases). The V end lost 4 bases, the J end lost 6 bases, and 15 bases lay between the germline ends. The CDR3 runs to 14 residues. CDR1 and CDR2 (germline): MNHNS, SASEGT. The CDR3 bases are TGTGCCAGCAGTGGTACTGGGGGCCCCCATGGCTACACCTTC. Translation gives CASSGTGGPHGYTF.

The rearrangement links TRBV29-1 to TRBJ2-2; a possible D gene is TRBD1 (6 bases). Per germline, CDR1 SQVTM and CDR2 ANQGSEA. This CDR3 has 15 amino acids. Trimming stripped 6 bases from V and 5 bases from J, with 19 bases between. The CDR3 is CSVATGPSGTGELFF. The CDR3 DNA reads TGCAGCGTAGCGACAGGACCCTCAGGGACCGGGGAGCTGTTTTTT.

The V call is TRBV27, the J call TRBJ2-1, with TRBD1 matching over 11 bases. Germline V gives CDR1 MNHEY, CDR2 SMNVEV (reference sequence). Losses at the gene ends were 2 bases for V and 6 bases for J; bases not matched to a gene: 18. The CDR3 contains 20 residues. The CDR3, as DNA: TGTGCCAGCAGTTTAGTCTGGGACAGGGGGTTGGCCCGAGCTAGCAATGAGCAGTTCTTC. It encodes CASSLVWDRGLARASNEQFF.

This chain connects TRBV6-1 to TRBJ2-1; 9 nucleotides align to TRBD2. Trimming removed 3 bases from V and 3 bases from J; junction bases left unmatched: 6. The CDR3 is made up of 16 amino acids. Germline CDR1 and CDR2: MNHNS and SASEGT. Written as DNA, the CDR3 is TGTGCCAGCAGTGATGGTAGCGGGGGTGTCTACAATGAGCAGTTCTTC. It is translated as CASSDGSGGVYNEQFF.

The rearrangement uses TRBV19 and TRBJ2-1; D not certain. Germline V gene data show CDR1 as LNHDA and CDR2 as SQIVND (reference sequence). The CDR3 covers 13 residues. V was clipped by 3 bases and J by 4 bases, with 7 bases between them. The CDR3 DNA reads TGTGCCAGTAGTATCGGAGTTTACAATGAGCAGTTCTTC. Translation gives CASSIGVYNEQFF. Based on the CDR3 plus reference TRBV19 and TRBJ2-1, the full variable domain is DGGITQSPKYLFRKEGQNVTLSCEQNLNHDAMYWYRQDPGQGLRLIYYSQIVNDFQKGDIAEGYSVSREKKESFPLTVTSAQKNPTAFYLCASSIGVYNEQFFGPGTRLTVL.

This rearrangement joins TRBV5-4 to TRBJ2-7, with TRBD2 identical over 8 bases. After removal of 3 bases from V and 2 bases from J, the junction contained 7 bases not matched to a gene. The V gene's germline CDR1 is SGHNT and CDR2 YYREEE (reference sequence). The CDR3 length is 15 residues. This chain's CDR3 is CASSWTGRGAYEQYF. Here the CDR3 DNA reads TGTGCCAGCAGCTGGACTGGGCGGGGGGCCTACGAGCAGTACTTC.

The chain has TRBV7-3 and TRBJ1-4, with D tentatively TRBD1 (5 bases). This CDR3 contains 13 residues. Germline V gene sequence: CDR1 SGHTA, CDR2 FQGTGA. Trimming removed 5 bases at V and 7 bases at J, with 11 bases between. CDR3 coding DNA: TGTGCCAGCAGCCGGGGGGTTGGTGAAAAACTGTTTTTT. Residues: CASSRGVGEKLFF.

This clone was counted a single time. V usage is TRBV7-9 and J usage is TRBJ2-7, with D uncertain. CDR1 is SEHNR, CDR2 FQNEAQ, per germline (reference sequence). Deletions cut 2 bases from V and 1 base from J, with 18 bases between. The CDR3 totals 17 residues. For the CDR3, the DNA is TGTGCCAGCAGCTTATGGCTTGCCCCTAAGGAGTCCTACGAGCAGTACTTC. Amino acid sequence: CASSLWLAPKESYEQYF.